Sequencing of this TCR beta chain was carried out in a study of cytomegalovirus exposure and HLA in healthy donors. Turning to the study itself: In terms of ancestry, the Caucasian-associated cluster contained roughly 81% of the roughly 400 genotyped donors.

This CDR3 comprises 18 residues. The germline V gene encodes CDR1 SGHTA and CDR2 FQGNSA. Germline trimming cut 4 bases from V and 4 bases from J; bases unmatched to any gene: 11. A multiplex PCR was run with 60 Vbeta primers and 13 Jbeta primers. TCRdb's copy holds only in-frame clones and misses some; the assay was immunoSEQ multiplex PCR. This sample has under 150,000 clones, with approximately 83% found just once. This chain connects TRBV7-2 to TRBJ2-2, with 11 bases matching TRBD2. Input material: PBMCs. The receptor comes from a male donor in good health and CMV-seronegative. In nucleotides, the CDR3 is TGTGCCAGCAGCTCCGCCGTCGGACTAGCGGGCCGCACCGGGGAGCTGTTTTTT. Amino acid sequence: CASSSAVGLAGRTGELFF.